This T cell receptor beta chain derives from a study of T cell responses to AZD1222 COVID-19 vaccine. CDR3 size: 12 residues. This table comes from immunoSEQ multiplex PCR, and its TCRdb copy is limited to in-frame clones, with some not included. Here the sample spans around 70,000 clones, 70% to 90% being singletons. Overall study findings and caveats: Two AZD1222 administrations were followed by greater Spike-specific TCR breadth and depth. The reported proportion of spike-specific TCRs targeting unmutated variant regions was nearly half. Donors were mostly white British, more females; clonal diversity possibly underestimated. Baseline seropositives among AZD1222 recipients totaled only 5 to 7.

This clone has just a few counts. No antigen is known for it. This chain joins TRBV21-1 and TRBJ2-7; the D call of TRBD2 is as the table states it, not checked on the DNA. TRBV21-1 is assigned pseudogene status. Sequencing was performed on peripheral blood, taken 28 days after the second AZD1222 dose. This clonotype was sampled from an adult who received the AZD1222 COVID-19 vaccine. The CDR3 spells CASRGGAYEQYF. The CDR3 nucleotides are TGTGCCAGCAGGGGGGGTGCCTACGAGCAGTACTTC.